This T cell receptor beta chain was sequenced during a study of T cell responses to AZD1222 COVID-19 vaccine. Notes on the study in general: Donor demographics were predominantly white British with a female majority; clonal diversity may be underestimated.

CDR1 and CDR2 from the germline V gene are LNHDA and SQIVND (reference sequence). Trimming took 6 bases from V and 7 from J, leaving 13 bases between them. The CDR3 length is 13 residues. Repertoires were generated with immunoSEQ multiplex PCR, while TCRdb's copy carries only in-frame clones and drops some. The sample lists about 94,000 clones; 88% were seen once. This clone was seen more than once but under ten times. Antigen unknown. The chain combines TRBV19 with TRBJ2-1; D gene uncertain. The sample consisted of peripheral blood, taken 28 days after the second AZD1222 dose. This receptor was identified in an adult who received the AZD1222 COVID-19 vaccine. The CDR3 region is CASSLTFENEQFF. The CDR3 bases are TGTGCCAGTAGCCTAACCTTTGAGAATGAGCAGTTCTTC.